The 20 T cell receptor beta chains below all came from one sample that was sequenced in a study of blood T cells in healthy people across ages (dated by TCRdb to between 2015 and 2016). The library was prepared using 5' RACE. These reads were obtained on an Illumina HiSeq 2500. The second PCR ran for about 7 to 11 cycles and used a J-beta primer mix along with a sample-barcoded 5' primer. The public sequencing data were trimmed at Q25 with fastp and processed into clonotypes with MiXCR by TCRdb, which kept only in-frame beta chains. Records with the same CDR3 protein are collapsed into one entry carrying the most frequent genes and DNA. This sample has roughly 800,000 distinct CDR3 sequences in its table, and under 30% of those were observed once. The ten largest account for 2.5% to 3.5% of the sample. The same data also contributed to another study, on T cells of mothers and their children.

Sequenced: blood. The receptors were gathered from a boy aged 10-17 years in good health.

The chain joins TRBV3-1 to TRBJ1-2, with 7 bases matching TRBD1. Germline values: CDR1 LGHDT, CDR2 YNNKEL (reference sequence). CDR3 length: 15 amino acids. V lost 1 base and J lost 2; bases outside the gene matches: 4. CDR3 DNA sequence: TGTGCCAGCAGCCAAGTGGTAGGGGGCAACTATGGCTACACCTTC. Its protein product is CASSQVVGGNYGYTF.

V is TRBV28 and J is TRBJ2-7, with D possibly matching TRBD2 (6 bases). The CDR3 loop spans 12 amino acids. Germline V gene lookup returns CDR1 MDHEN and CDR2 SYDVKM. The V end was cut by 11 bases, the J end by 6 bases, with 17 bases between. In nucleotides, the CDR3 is TGTGCCGGGAGGAAGAGGGGTGGCGAGCAGTACTTC. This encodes CAGRKRGGEQYF.

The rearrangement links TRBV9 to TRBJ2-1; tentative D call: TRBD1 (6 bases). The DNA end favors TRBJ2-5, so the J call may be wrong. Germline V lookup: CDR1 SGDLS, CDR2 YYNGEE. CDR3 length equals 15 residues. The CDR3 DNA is TGTGCCAGCAGCGTAGAAGGGGGTCCCGGAGAGACCCAGTACTTC. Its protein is CASSVEGGPGETQYF.

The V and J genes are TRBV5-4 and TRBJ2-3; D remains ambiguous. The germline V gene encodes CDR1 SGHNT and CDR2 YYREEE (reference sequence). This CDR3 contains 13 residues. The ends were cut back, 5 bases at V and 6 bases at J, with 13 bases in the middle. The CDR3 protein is CASRPPTRDTQYF. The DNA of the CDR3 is TGTGCCAGCAGACCACCGACGAGGGATACGCAGTATTTT.

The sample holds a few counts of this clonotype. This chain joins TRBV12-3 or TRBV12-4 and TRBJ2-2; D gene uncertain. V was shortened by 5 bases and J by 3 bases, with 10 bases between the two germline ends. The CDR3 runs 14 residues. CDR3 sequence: CASSLSRDTGELFF. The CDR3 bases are TGTGCCAGCAGTCTTTCCCGGGACACCGGGGAGCTGTTTTTT.

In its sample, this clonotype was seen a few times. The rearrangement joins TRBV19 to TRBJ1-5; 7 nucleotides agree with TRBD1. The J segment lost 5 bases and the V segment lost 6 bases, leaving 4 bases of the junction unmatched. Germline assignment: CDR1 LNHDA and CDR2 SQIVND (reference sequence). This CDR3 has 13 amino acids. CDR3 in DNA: TGTGCCAGTAGGGGGACAGACTATCAGCCCCAGCATTTT. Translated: CASRGTDYQPQHF. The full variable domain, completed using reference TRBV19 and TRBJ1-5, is DGGITQSPKYLFRKEGQNVTLSCEQNLNHDAMYWYRQDPGQGLRLIYYSQIVNDFQKGDIAEGYSVSREKKESFPLTVTSAQKNPTAFYLCASRGTDYQPQHFGDGTRLSIL.

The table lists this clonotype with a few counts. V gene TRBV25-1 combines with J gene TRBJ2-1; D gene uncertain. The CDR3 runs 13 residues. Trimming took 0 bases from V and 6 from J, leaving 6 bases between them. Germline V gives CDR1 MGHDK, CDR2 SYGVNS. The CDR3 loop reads CASSEYIINEQFF. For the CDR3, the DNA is TGTGCCAGCAGTGAATATATTATCAATGAGCAGTTCTTC.

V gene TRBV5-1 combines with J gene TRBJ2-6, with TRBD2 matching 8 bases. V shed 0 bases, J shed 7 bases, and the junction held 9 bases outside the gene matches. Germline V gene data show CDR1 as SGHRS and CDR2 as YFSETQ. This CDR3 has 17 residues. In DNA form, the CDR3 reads TGCGCCAGCAGCTTGGCGGGGGGGTTCCCCGTCGCCAACGTCCTGACTTTC. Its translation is CASSLAGGFPVANVLTF.

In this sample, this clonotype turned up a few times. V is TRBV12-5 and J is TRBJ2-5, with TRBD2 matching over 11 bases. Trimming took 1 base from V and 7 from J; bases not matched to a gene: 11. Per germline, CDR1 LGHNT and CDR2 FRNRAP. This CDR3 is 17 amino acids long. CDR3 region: CASGLASSGGYLATQYF. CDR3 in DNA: TGTGCTAGTGGTTTGGCCTCTAGCGGGGGGTACCTAGCGACCCAGTACTTC.

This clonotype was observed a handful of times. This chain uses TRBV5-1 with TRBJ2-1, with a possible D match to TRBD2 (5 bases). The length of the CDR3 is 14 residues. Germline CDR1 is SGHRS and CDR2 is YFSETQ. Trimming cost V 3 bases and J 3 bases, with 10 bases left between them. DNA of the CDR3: TGCGCCAGCAGCTCTGAGGGCGACTACAATGAGCAGTTCTTC. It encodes CASSSEGDYNEQFF.

The CDR3 loop is CASSRNRENIQYF. DNA of the CDR3: TGTGCCAGCAGCCGAAACAGGGAAAACATTCAGTACTTC. The V gene is TRBV7-9, the J gene TRBJ2-4, with D possibly matching TRBD1 (6 bases). The V end was cut by 5 bases, the J end by 5 bases, with 10 bases between. This CDR3 spans 13 amino acids. CDR1 is SEHNR and CDR2 is FQNEAQ in the germline V gene (reference sequence).

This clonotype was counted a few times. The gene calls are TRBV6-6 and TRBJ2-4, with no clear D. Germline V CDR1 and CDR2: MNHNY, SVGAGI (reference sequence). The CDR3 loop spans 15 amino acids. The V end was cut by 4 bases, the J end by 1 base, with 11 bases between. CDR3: CASSSAVEAKNIQYF. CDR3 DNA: TGTGCCAGCAGTTCCGCGGTCGAGGCCAAAAACATTCAGTACTTC.

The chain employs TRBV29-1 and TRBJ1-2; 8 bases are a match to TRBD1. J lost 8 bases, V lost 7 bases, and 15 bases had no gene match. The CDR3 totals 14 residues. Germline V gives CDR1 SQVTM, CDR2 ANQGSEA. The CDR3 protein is CSAGDRSRLGGYTF. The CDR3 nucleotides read TGCAGCGCCGGGGACAGGTCGCGGTTAGGAGGCTACACCTTC.

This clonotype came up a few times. The CDR3 loop is CASSLQGRGNTIYF. Here the CDR3 DNA reads TGTGCCAGCAGTTTACAGGGTCGGGGAAACACCATATATTTT. The rearrangement uses TRBV12-3 or TRBV12-4 and TRBJ1-3; maybe TRBD1 (5 bases). The CDR3 runs to 14 residues. Between the trimmed V and J ends, which lost 2 bases and 4 bases, there was a span of 9 bases.

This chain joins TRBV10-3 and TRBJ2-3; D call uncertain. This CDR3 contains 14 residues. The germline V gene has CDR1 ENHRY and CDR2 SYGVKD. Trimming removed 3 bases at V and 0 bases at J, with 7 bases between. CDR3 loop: CAISDRISTDTQYF. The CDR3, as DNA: TGTGCCATCAGTGACAGAATAAGCACAGATACGCAGTATTTT.

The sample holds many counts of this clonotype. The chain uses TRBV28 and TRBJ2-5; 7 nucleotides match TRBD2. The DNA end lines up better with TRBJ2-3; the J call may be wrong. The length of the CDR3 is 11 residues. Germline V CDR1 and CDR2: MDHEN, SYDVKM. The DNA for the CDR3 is TGTGCCAGCACCCCCGGGGGGACGCAGTATTTT. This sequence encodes CASTPGGTQYF.

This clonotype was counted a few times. The DNA of the CDR3 is TGTGCCAGCAGTTATTCTACATTTAAGACCCAGTACTTC. Encoded protein: CASSYSTFKTQYF. The chain links TRBV6-2 or TRBV6-3 to TRBJ2-5; no clear D gene. The V and J ends lost 3 bases and 6 bases respectively, with 11 bases between them. The CDR3 loop spans 13 amino acids. CDR1 and CDR2 from the germline V gene are MNHEY and SVGEGT.

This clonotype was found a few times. Here the CDR3 DNA reads TGTGCCAGCAGCATTAGCGGGGGGGCTGGTGAGCAGTACTTC. Encoded protein: CASSISGGAGEQYF. The rearrangement joins TRBV7-3 to TRBJ2-7; 11 bases agree with TRBD2. J was trimmed by 7 bases and V by 5 bases; bases with no gene match: 7. Per germline, CDR1 SGHTA and CDR2 FQGTGA. The CDR3 has 14 amino acids.

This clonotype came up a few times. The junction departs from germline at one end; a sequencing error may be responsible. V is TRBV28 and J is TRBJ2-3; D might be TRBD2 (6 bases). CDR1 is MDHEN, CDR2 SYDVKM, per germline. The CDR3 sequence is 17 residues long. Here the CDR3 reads CASNLDPGSASADTQYF. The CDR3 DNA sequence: TGTGCCAGCAATTTAGACCCTGGGTCAGCTAGCGCAGATACGCAGTATTTT.

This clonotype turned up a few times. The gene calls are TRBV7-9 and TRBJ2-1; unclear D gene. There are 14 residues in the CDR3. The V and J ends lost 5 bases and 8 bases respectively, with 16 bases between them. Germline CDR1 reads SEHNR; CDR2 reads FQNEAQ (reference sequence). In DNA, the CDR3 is TGTGCCAGCAGCCCCAACCCTGGCCAGCATGAGCAGTTCTTC. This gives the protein CASSPNPGQHEQFF.